This is a list of T cell receptor beta chains from one sample in a study of T cells in narcolepsy. The assay was immunoSEQ multiplex PCR, and TCRdb's table has in-frame clones only and misses some. The table records tens of thousands of clones, about 91% of them present only once. The sequenced sample consisted of CD45RA- memory CD4+ T cells from PBMCs. The origin of the receptors is a human donor with narcolepsy. Both conserved end residues are part of each CDR3. Fields, in order: V gene, clone size, J gene, CDR3 protein. Clone size is not always given. Where it is, it says once, few, many or a class for expanded clones.

v_gene: TRBV10-1; abundance: NA; j_gene: TRBJ1-2; CDR3aa: CASSEGTGYGYTF
v_gene: TRBV4-3; abundance: NA; j_gene: TRBJ2-7; CDR3aa: CASSSQRGAVYEQYF
v_gene: TRBV27; abundance: NA; j_gene: TRBJ1-1; CDR3aa: CASSLVRVGRPTGNRSTEAFF
v_gene: TRBV30; abundance: NA; j_gene: TRBJ2-1; CDR3aa: CAWSTLAGGNEQFF
v_gene: TRBV23-1; abundance: NA; j_gene: TRBJ2-5; CDR3aa: CASRGGGSHQETQYF
v_gene: TRBV5-1; abundance: once; j_gene: TRBJ1-1; CDR3aa: CASSPYSGARNTEAFF
v_gene: TRBV7-2; abundance: NA; j_gene: TRBJ2-7; CDR3aa: CASSIQGARSTYEQYF
v_gene: TRBV2; abundance: NA; j_gene: TRBJ2-7; CDR3aa: CASSARGSYEQYF
v_gene: TRBV11-2; abundance: NA; j_gene: TRBJ2-3; CDR3aa: CASSLQGGSDTQYF
v_gene: TRBV14; abundance: NA; j_gene: TRBJ2-3; CDR3aa: CASSNLPGLAGTSTDTQYF
v_gene: TRBV19; abundance: once; j_gene: TRBJ2-4; CDR3aa: CASSIVTSGRNIQYF
v_gene: TRBV19; abundance: NA; j_gene: TRBJ2-5; CDR3aa: CASSIRTGFQETQYF
v_gene: TRBV2; abundance: NA; j_gene: TRBJ2-3; CDR3aa: CASSPQGLAADTQYF
v_gene: TRBV30; abundance: NA; j_gene: TRBJ2-7; CDR3aa: CAWSVGGFYEQYF
v_gene: TRBV10-3; abundance: NA; j_gene: TRBJ2-3; CDR3aa: CAISGRAGGGTDTQYF
v_gene: TRBV5-1; abundance: NA; j_gene: TRBJ2-1; CDR3aa: CASSHGLAGNEQFF
v_gene: TRBV30; abundance: NA; j_gene: TRBJ2-5; CDR3aa: CAWSVQQLRETQYF
v_gene: TRBV19; abundance: NA; j_gene: TRBJ2-6; CDR3aa: CASSRGRSGANVLTF
v_gene: TRBV9; abundance: NA; j_gene: TRBJ2-6; CDR3aa: CASQTPGANVLTF
v_gene: TRBV28; abundance: once; j_gene: TRBJ1-4; CDR3aa: CASSLGATNEKLFF
v_gene: TRBV6-4; abundance: NA; j_gene: TRBJ1-2; CDR3aa: CASSDSRADGYTF
v_gene: TRBV5-4; abundance: NA; j_gene: TRBJ1-4; CDR3aa: CASSNNRGINEKLFF
v_gene: TRBV9; abundance: NA; j_gene: TRBJ1-1; CDR3aa: CASSFSGEVAFF
v_gene: TRBV19; abundance: NA; j_gene: TRBJ2-2; CDR3aa: CASSSDPVTGELFF
v_gene: TRBV30; abundance: NA; j_gene: TRBJ2-1; CDR3aa: CAWKQREGIWGDEQFF
v_gene: TRBV19; abundance: NA; j_gene: TRBJ2-1; CDR3aa: CASSPLAGASSYNEQFF
v_gene: TRBV6-1; abundance: NA; j_gene: TRBJ2-7; CDR3aa: CASSAASGTGYEQYF
v_gene: TRBV11-3; abundance: NA; j_gene: TRBJ1-5; CDR3aa: CASSLFARVGNQPQHF
v_gene: TRBV28; abundance: NA; j_gene: TRBJ1-6; CDR3aa: CASSLSAGNNSPLHF
v_gene: TRBV7-3; abundance: once; j_gene: TRBJ1-1; CDR3aa: CASSLSSGANTEAFF
v_gene: TRBV6-4; abundance: NA; j_gene: TRBJ2-1; CDR3aa: CASSSDSGRAREQFF
v_gene: TRBV5-4; abundance: NA; j_gene: TRBJ2-3; CDR3aa: CASSPSTDPWDTQYF
v_gene: TRBV19; abundance: NA; j_gene: TRBJ2-1; CDR3aa: CASRLAGEQYNEQFF
v_gene: TRBV2; abundance: NA; j_gene: TRBJ2-1; CDR3aa: CASSVRGGNEQFF
v_gene: TRBV2; abundance: once; j_gene: TRBJ2-3; CDR3aa: CASTSGGRGTDTQYF
v_gene: TRBV19; abundance: once; j_gene: TRBJ1-6; CDR3aa: CASSIVDRENSPLHF
v_gene: TRBV12-5; abundance: NA; j_gene: TRBJ2-3; CDR3aa: CASGGGGTDTQYF
v_gene: TRBV7-8; abundance: NA; j_gene: TRBJ1-1; CDR3aa: CASSFPGRGVMNTEAFF
v_gene: TRBV7-6; abundance: NA; j_gene: TRBJ2-7; CDR3aa: CASSLAGRAHEQYF
v_gene: TRBV28; abundance: NA; j_gene: TRBJ1-5; CDR3aa: CASSLPWGESNQPQHF
v_gene: TRBV5-1; abundance: NA; j_gene: TRBJ2-7; CDR3aa: CASSSTAGMGEQYF
v_gene: TRBV10-1; abundance: NA; j_gene: TRBJ1-1; CDR3aa: CASSGRADTEAFF
v_gene: TRBV6-5; abundance: NA; j_gene: TRBJ2-5; CDR3aa: CASSYGGPPETQYF
v_gene: TRBV23-1; abundance: NA; j_gene: TRBJ2-5; CDR3aa: CAKDGGLQETQYF
v_gene: TRBV15; abundance: NA; j_gene: NA; CDR3aa: CATSRTDWTGSYEQYF
v_gene: TRBV5-1; abundance: NA; j_gene: TRBJ2-7; CDR3aa: CASSQTSRSSYEQYF
v_gene: TRBV2; abundance: once; j_gene: TRBJ1-1; CDR3aa: CASSDPPKKAFF
v_gene: TRBV19; abundance: NA; j_gene: TRBJ2-5; CDR3aa: CASSRVADQETQYF
v_gene: TRBV14; abundance: NA; j_gene: TRBJ2-6; CDR3aa: CASSPLTGTSSGANVLTF
v_gene: TRBV2; abundance: once; j_gene: TRBJ2-7; CDR3aa: CASGEWLDEQYF
v_gene: TRBV18; abundance: NA; j_gene: TRBJ2-7; CDR3aa: CASSRGGEQYF
v_gene: TRBV9; abundance: NA; j_gene: TRBJ1-3; CDR3aa: CASSVSDRAAGNTIYF
v_gene: TRBV30; abundance: once; j_gene: TRBJ1-1; CDR3aa: CASYPTEAFF
v_gene: TRBV4-2; abundance: NA; j_gene: TRBJ2-3; CDR3aa: CASSQDGTSGRDTQYF
v_gene: TRBV7-2; abundance: NA; j_gene: TRBJ2-3; CDR3aa: CASSFRLVTDTQYF